One sample yielded the 8 T cell receptor beta chains listed below, sequenced in a study of T-cell reconstitution after alpha-beta-depleted transplantation in children. Unique molecular identifiers featured in how the TCRbeta library was prepared. TCRdb re-analysed the PCR reads in MiXCR, keeping a single row per CDR3 protein. The repertoire holds about 900,000 distinct CDR3 sequences, with around 30% as singletons. This sample comprised PBMCs, mostly from graft donor cells, obtained 360 days after TCRalphabeta/CD19-depleted stem cell transplant. These receptors all come from a boy younger than two who had a stem cell transplant for SCID, so the T cells may come from the graft donor.

The CDR3 loop reads CASSYGSGKAYEQYF. DNA for the CDR3: TGTGCCAGCAGTTACGGGTCAGGGAAGGCCTACGAGCAGTACTTC. This chain connects TRBV6-5 to TRBJ2-7; possible D gene TRBD1, 5 bases. The CDR3 length is 15 residues. Germline V gives CDR1 MNHEY, CDR2 SVGAGI. The ends were cut back, 2 bases at V and 2 bases at J, with 13 bases in the middle.

A few counts support this clonotype. The chain links TRBV7-2 to TRBJ2-2; D uncertain. CDR1 and CDR2 (germline): SGHTA, FQGNSA. The V end was cut by 3 bases, the J end by 7 bases, with 18 bases between. The CDR3 spans 16 residues. The CDR3 bases are TGTGCCAGCAGCTTTGATCGCCGGAATCACGGCGGGGAGCTGTTTTTT. It is translated as CASSFDRRNHGGELFF. The full variable domain, completed using reference TRBV7-2 and TRBJ2-2, is GAGVSQSPSNKVTEKGKDVELRCDPISGHTALYWYRQSLGQGLEFLIYFQGNSAPDKSGLPSDRFSAERTGGSVSTLTIQRTQQEDSAVYLCASSFDRRNHGGELFFGEGSRLTVL.

This clonotype occurred a few times. The V and J genes are TRBV28 and TRBJ2-1, with no clear D. The CDR3 consists of 12 residues. V was clipped by 6 bases and J by 8 bases, with 11 bases between them. Per the germline V gene, CDR1 is MDHEN and CDR2 is SYDVKM. The CDR3 nucleotides read TGTGCCAGCAGCCTTGGTTACGATGAGCAGTTCTTC. Translating it yields CASSLGYDEQFF.

This clonotype was observed a few times. The chain employs TRBV20-1 and TRBJ2-1, with D perhaps matching TRBD1 (5 bases). This CDR3 is 16 amino acids long. The germline V and J ends were trimmed by 5 bases and 5 bases, with 22 bases remaining between them. Germline V gene sequence: CDR1 DFQATT, CDR2 SNEGSKA (reference sequence). This CDR3 reads CSAPRTPTLSNNEQFF. The CDR3 DNA reads TGCAGTGCTCCCCGGACACCCACCCTTTCGAACAATGAGCAGTTCTTC.

This clonotype has just a few counts. This chain connects TRBV18 to TRBJ2-7; no clear D. CDR3 length: 12 residues. The V end was cut by 5 bases, the J end by 6 bases, with 11 bases between. Germline V gene data show CDR1 as KGHSH and CDR2 as LQKENI. CDR3 bases: TGTGCCAGCTCATCCCCCTTTCGCGAGCAGTACTTC. This translates into CASSSPFREQYF.

The chain joins TRBV20-1 to TRBJ2-3; D is perhaps TRBD2 (6 bases). Per the germline V gene, CDR1 is DFQATT and CDR2 is SNEGSKA (reference sequence). The length of the CDR3 is 16 residues. CDR3 sequence: CSLRGGLTLSTDTQYF. In DNA, the CDR3 is TGCAGCCTGCGGGGCGGACTCACGCTTAGCACAGATACGCAGTATTTT.

CDR3 in DNA: TGTGCCAGCAGCTGGAGCGTCGTGAACTATGGCTACACCTTC. Translated: CASSWSVVNYGYTF. This chain joins TRBV7-9 and TRBJ1-2, with no clear D. Germline-derived CDR1 and CDR2 are SEHNR and FQNEAQ (reference sequence). The CDR3 covers 14 residues. V lost 4 bases to trimming and J lost 2 bases, with 11 bases between them.

This sequence joins TRBV7-6 and TRBJ2-1; D is perhaps TRBD2 (6 bases). The V gene lost 4 bases and the J gene lost 7 bases, with 17 bases spanning the gap. Germline CDR1 reads SGHVS; CDR2 reads FNYEAQ. The CDR3 length is 15 residues. CDR3 sequence (DNA): TGTGCCAGCAGCTCTACTCCGACTAGTTATAATGAGCAGTTCTTC. It is translated as CASSSTPTSYNEQFF.